Listed here are 32 T cell receptor beta chains from one sample, sequenced in a study of Graves' ophthalmopathy and Graves' hyperthyroidism. RNA transcripts provided the template for amplifying TCR beta CDR3 regions. Following a first-round RT-PCR that used HTBI primers, a second-round multiplex PCR was carried out. TCRdb redid the calling of the multiplex PCR reads with MiXCR, one entry per CDR3 protein. Seen here are about 150,000 distinct CDR3 sequences, over 35% observed once, and the top ten hold roughly 6%. Sample: peripheral blood. These receptors were collected from a middle-aged woman with Graves' ophthalmopathy.

This clonotype was counted many times. V and J are TRBV5-1 and TRBJ1-1; 8 positions match TRBD1. J was trimmed by 6 bases and V by 3 bases; bases with no gene match: 7. The CDR3 totals 14 residues. Germline V gene lookup returns CDR1 SGHRS and CDR2 YFSETQ. The CDR3 DNA sequence: TGCGCCAGCAGCTCGGGACAGGTTAACGCTGAAGCTTTCTTT. Translating it yields CASSSGQVNAEAFF.

This rearrangement joins TRBV6-1 to TRBJ2-4, with 7 bases fitting TRBD1. J lost 0 bases, V lost 6 bases, and 5 bases had no gene match. Germline lookup yields CDR1 MNHNS and CDR2 SASEGT. This CDR3 contains 15 residues. This CDR3 is CASRGQALAKNIQYF. The CDR3 bases are TGTGCCAGCAGAGGACAGGCCTTAGCCAAAAACATTCAGTACTTC.

This clonotype was seen many times. The CDR3: CASSARQETQYF. CDR3 DNA sequence: TGTGCCAGCAGTGCTAGACAAGAGACCCAGTACTTC. This rearrangement joins TRBV27 to TRBJ2-5; no definite D call. V lost 5 bases to trimming and J lost 2 bases, with 6 bases between them. The CDR3 extends over 12 amino acids. CDR1 is MNHEY and CDR2 is SMNVEV in the germline V gene (reference sequence).

This clonotype has ten or more counts. The rearrangement links TRBV24-1 to TRBJ1-1; TRBD1 aligns across 8 bases. Trimming removed 7 bases from V and 7 bases from J; junction bases left unmatched: 4. The CDR3 spans 12 residues. Germline V gives CDR1 KGHDR, CDR2 SFDVKD. The CDR3: CATSLGTGEAFF. For the CDR3, the DNA is TGTGCCACCAGCCTCGGGACAGGTGAAGCTTTCTTT.

This clonotype was counted a few times. CDR3 sequence reads: CASSYEGALTEAFF. Written as DNA, the CDR3 is TGTGCCAGCAGTTACGAGGGAGCCCTGACTGAAGCTTTCTTT. This chain joins TRBV6-2 or TRBV6-3 and TRBJ1-1; no clear D. Germline V gene lookup returns CDR1 MNHEY and CDR2 SVGEGT. This CDR3 has 14 amino acids. Trimming took off 2 bases at V and 5 bases at J, with 12 bases between the two ends.

This clonotype appeared many times. The chain links TRBV11-3 to TRBJ2-2; unclear D gene. V was shortened by 6 bases and J by 6 bases, with 5 bases between the two germline ends. The CDR3 has 11 residues. Looked up from germline, CDR1 is SGHNT and CDR2 is YENEEA. The CDR3 loop reads CASSTAGELFF. For the CDR3, the DNA is TGTGCCAGCAGTACGGCCGGGGAGCTGTTTTTT.

The V call is TRBV10-1, the J call TRBJ2-5; D is possibly TRBD2 (6 bases). Germline CDR1 WNHNN, CDR2 SYGVQD (reference sequence). V was shortened by 9 bases and J by 5 bases, with 13 bases between the two germline ends. CDR3 size: 12 residues. CDR3 DNA sequence: TGCGCCAGTAGCGGACCAAGCGAGACCCAGTACTTC. As protein: CASSGPSETQYF.

This clonotype has just a few counts. The chain employs TRBV7-2 and TRBJ2-5; 8 bases agree with TRBD1. Per germline, CDR1 SGHTA and CDR2 FQGNSA. CDR3 length: 13 amino acids. The J segment lost 5 bases and the V segment lost 10 bases, leaving 9 bases of the junction unmatched. CDR3 in amino acids: CANQGAGRETQYF. Here the CDR3 DNA reads TGTGCCAACCAGGGGGCTGGGAGGGAGACCCAGTACTTC.

This chain joins TRBV7-6 and TRBJ2-7; the D is unclear. The CDR3 length is 14 residues. CDR1 and CDR2 (germline): SGHVS, FNYEAQ. V was cut by 0 bases and J by 2 bases, with 8 bases left in between. The DNA of the CDR3 is TGTGCCAGCAGCTTAGCCGGCCATACCTACGAGCAGTACTTC. The encoded protein is CASSLAGHTYEQYF.

This clonotype was counted between two and nine times. The chain employs TRBV6-1 and TRBJ1-2, with 7 bases that match TRBD1. Germline CDR1 reads MNHNS; CDR2 reads SASEGT. With V trimmed by 5 bases and J by 5 bases, 11 bases remained unmatched. This CDR3 comprises 15 residues. CDR3 in DNA: TGTGCCAGCAGTCAAGGACAGGCACCTCAATATGGCTACACCTTC. Residues: CASSQGQAPQYGYTF.

J is TRBJ1-5 and V is TRBV12-3 or TRBV12-4; TRBD1 might be the D (5 bases). The CDR3 covers 16 residues. V was clipped by 1 base and J by 3 bases, with 13 bases between them. Here the CDR3 DNA reads TGTGCCAGCAGTTTAGGGGGCAGGGTTAACAATCAGCCCCAGCATTTT. It translates to CASSLGGRVNNQPQHF.

The V call is TRBV6-2 or TRBV6-3, the J call TRBJ2-5; D gene ambiguous. V lost 0 bases and J lost 2, with 4 bases in between. The germline V gene has CDR1 MNHEY and CDR2 SVGEGT. The CDR3 contains 13 residues. Here the CDR3 reads CASSYSEQETQYF. The DNA of the CDR3 is TGTGCCAGCAGTTACTCGGAACAAGAGACCCAGTACTTC.

There are many counts of this clonotype. The chain couples TRBV28 to TRBJ2-2, with TRBD1 matching 12 bases. The CDR3 covers 16 residues. Germline CDR1 reads MDHEN; CDR2 reads SYDVKM. J lost 6 bases, V lost 6 bases, and 8 bases had no gene match. As DNA, the CDR3 is TGTGCCAGCAGGGCACACGGGACAGGGGGCTCCGGGGAGCTGTTTTTT. The encoded protein is CASRAHGTGGSGELFF.

This clonotype has ten or more counts. This chain uses TRBV6-2 or TRBV6-3 with TRBJ1-5; D unclear. The CDR3 extends over 12 amino acids. Germline loops: CDR1 MNHEY, CDR2 SVGEGT. V lost 2 bases and J 7 bases, leaving 6 bases between the germline ends. The DNA of the CDR3 is TGTGCCAGCAGTTACGGCCCACAGCCCCAGCATTTT. This translates into CASSYGPQPQHF.

This clonotype was found many times. This sequence joins TRBV6-1 and TRBJ2-7, with D possibly being TRBD2 (5 bases). The CDR3 sequence is 12 residues long. Germline V lookup: CDR1 MNHNS, CDR2 SASEGT. Trimming left V 6 bases short and J 5 bases short, with 11 bases between. The CDR3 region is CASSPLGDEQYF. CDR3 bases: TGTGCCAGCAGCCCCCTCGGGGACGAGCAGTACTTC.

In this sample, this clonotype turned up a few times. The gene calls are TRBV11-2 and TRBJ1-5; a possible D gene is TRBD1 (5 bases). CDR1 is SGHAT and CDR2 is FQNNGV in the germline V gene. V shed 2 bases and J shed 1 base, with 12 bases lying between them. This CDR3 has 16 residues. The DNA for the CDR3 is TGTGCCAGCAGCTTACAGGGACTGGAAAGCAATCAGCCCCAGCATTTT. This translates into CASSLQGLESNQPQHF.

This clonotype was seen many times. This rearrangement joins TRBV14 to TRBJ2-7; tentatively, D is TRBD1 (7 bases). Trimming cost V 1 base and J 1 base, with 20 bases left between them. This CDR3 has 18 residues. Germline lookup yields CDR1 SGHDN and CDR2 FVKESK. The chain's CDR3 is CASSQGMGPGDRSYEQYF. The CDR3 DNA reads TGTGCCAGCAGCCAAGGGATGGGTCCGGGGGACAGATCCTACGAGCAGTACTTC.

This clonotype was detected ten times or more. The CDR3 is CASSYGPSASYEQYF. The CDR3 DNA is TGTGCCAGCAGTTACGGTCCTAGCGCTAGCTACGAGCAGTACTTC. This rearrangement joins TRBV6-5 to TRBJ2-7; weak D call: TRBD2 (6 bases). Germline V gene lookup returns CDR1 MNHEY and CDR2 SVGAGI. Trimming stripped 2 bases from V and 3 bases from J, with 14 bases between. The CDR3 loop spans 15 amino acids.

This chain uses TRBV20-1 with TRBJ2-6; TRBD1 matches 7 bases. CDR1 and CDR2 from the germline V gene are DFQATT and SNEGSKA (reference sequence). J gave up 2 bases and V 2 bases, and 0 bases lay outside the gene matches. The CDR3 is made up of 14 amino acids. CDR3 in amino acids: CSARRGPGANVLTF. CDR3 sequence (DNA): TGCAGTGCTAGAAGGGGGCCTGGGGCCAACGTCCTGACTTTC.

This clonotype was counted at least ten times. The chain couples TRBV29-1 to TRBJ1-1; D possibly corresponds to TRBD1 (5 bases). This CDR3 contains 16 residues. The germline gives CDR1 SQVTM, CDR2 ANQGSEA. The V and J ends lost 0 bases and 0 bases respectively, with 14 bases between them. CDR3 protein: CSVEDYMGQMNTEAFF. The DNA for the CDR3 is TGCAGCGTTGAAGATTATATGGGGCAAATGAACACTGAAGCTTTCTTT.

This chain links TRBV11-2 with TRBJ2-5; D not certain. CDR1 is SGHAT, CDR2 FQNNGV, per germline. Between the trimmed V and J ends, which lost 2 bases and 4 bases, there was a span of 14 bases. The CDR3 contains 15 residues. In nucleotides, the CDR3 is TGTGCCAGCAGCTTAAGGAGCTCCGAGGTAGAGACCCAGTACTTC. Translating it yields CASSLRSSEVETQYF. Looking up the rest from reference TRBV11-2 and TRBJ2-5 gives the full variable domain: EAGVAQSPRYKIIEKRQSVAFWCNPISGHATLYWYQQILGQGPKLLIQFQNNGVVDDSQLPKDRFSAERLKGVDSTLKIQPAKLEDSAVYLCASSLRSSEVETQYFGPGTRLLVL.

This clonotype was recorded at least ten times. The chain combines TRBV10-1 with TRBJ1-5; D gene uncertain. The CDR3 totals 12 residues. In germline, CDR1 is WNHNN, CDR2 SYGVQD (reference sequence). V lost 3 bases and J 9 bases, leaving 9 bases between the germline ends. The CDR3 bases are TGCGCCAGCAGTGATTTCTCGGGGCCCCAGCATTTT. Protein: CASSDFSGPQHF.

There are a few counts of this clonotype. The chain joins TRBV7-8 to TRBJ2-7; 10 bases align to TRBD1. With V trimmed by 3 bases and J by 6 bases, 11 bases remained unmatched. The germline CDR1 and CDR2 sequences are SGHVS and FQNEAQ. The CDR3 contains 16 residues. For the CDR3, the DNA is TGTGCCAGCAGCTTCCGGGACAGGGGTCCCCTCGGCGAGCAGTACTTC. Residues: CASSFRDRGPLGEQYF.

This clonotype showed up many times. The CDR3 nucleotides read TGTGCCAGCAGCATGACAGGGGGCTTTTCACCCCTCCACTTT. It is translated as CASSMTGGFSPLHF. The V gene is TRBV12-3 or TRBV12-4, the J gene TRBJ1-6, with 10 bases matching TRBD1. V was clipped by 6 bases and J by 9 bases; unmatched bases: 5. The CDR3 is made up of 14 amino acids.

This clonotype was seen repeatedly, ten times or more. The chain uses TRBV12-5 and TRBJ1-1, with D unresolved. In germline, CDR1 is LGHNT, CDR2 FRNRAP. Trimming cost V 0 bases and J 4 bases, with 12 bases left between them. The CDR3 runs to 15 residues. In DNA, the CDR3 is TGTGCTAGTGGTTTGGTATGGGGAGGTCGCACTGAAGCTTTCTTT. Encoded protein: CASGLVWGGRTEAFF. Combining the CDR3 with reference TRBV12-5 and TRBJ1-1 gives the whole variable domain DARVTQTPRHKVTEMGQEVTMRCQPILGHNTVFWYRQTMMQGLELLAYFRNRAPLDDSGMPKDRFSAEMPDATLATLKIQPSEPRDSAVYFCASGLVWGGRTEAFFGQGTRLTVV.

In its sample, this clonotype was seen many times. This chain joins TRBV6-2 or TRBV6-3 and TRBJ2-5; D is possibly TRBD2 (6 bases). The CDR3 runs to 14 residues. CDR1 and CDR2 from the germline V gene are MNHEY and SVGEGT. The V end was cut by 6 bases, the J end by 4 bases, with 15 bases between. The CDR3: CASREGRGGETQYF. The CDR3 nucleotides read TGTGCCAGCAGAGAGGGTCGGGGAGGAGAGACCCAGTACTTC.

This clonotype occurred many times. The V call is TRBV5-1, the J call TRBJ1-1, with D maybe TRBD1 (6 bases). Germline V gene data show CDR1 as SGHRS and CDR2 as YFSETQ. V dropped 3 bases and J dropped 5 bases, with 17 bases sitting between them. The CDR3 covers 15 residues. The DNA for the CDR3 is TGCGCCAGCAGCTCGGAGGGGGTTATGGAGACTGAAGCTTTCTTT. Its protein is CASSSEGVMETEAFF.

The chain combines TRBV6-1 with TRBJ1-2; possibly TRBD1 for D (5 bases). The germline V and J ends were trimmed by 5 bases and 1 base, with 17 bases remaining between them. The CDR3 is 16 amino acids. CDR1 and CDR2 (germline): MNHNS, SASEGT. The CDR3 DNA follows: TGTGCCAGCAGTCGCAATACCGGGACGGATAACTATGGCTACACCTTC. Translated, it gives CASSRNTGTDNYGYTF.

At least ten counts were recorded for this clonotype. At one boundary the junction diverges from the germline segment, which might be a read error. CDR3 nucleotide sequence: TGTGCCGGCAGACCCCTATTAACCGGCTCCTACGAGCAGTACTTC. Translated, it gives CAGRPLLTGSYEQYF. This chain connects TRBV27 to TRBJ2-7; D is undetermined. There are 15 residues in the CDR3. The V gene's germline CDR1 is MNHEY and CDR2 SMNVEV (reference sequence).

This clonotype was picked up many times. The rearrangement joins TRBV4-1 to TRBJ1-1, with D unclear. Trimming took 1 base from V and 1 from J, leaving 19 bases between them. This CDR3 region has 18 residues. Germline V gene sequence: CDR1 MGHRA, CDR2 YSYEKL. CDR3 in amino acids: CASSQGYTGETRNTEAFF. For the CDR3, the DNA is TGCGCCAGCAGCCAAGGATATACCGGGGAAACCCGGAACACTGAAGCTTTCTTT.

The rearrangement links TRBV9 to TRBJ1-5; possible D gene TRBD1, 5 bases. V lost 3 bases and J 2 bases, leaving 9 bases between the germline ends. The CDR3 spans 14 residues. Germline CDR1 SGDLS, CDR2 YYNGEE. The CDR3 here is CASSGTPGNQPQHF. The CDR3 coding sequence is TGTGCCAGCAGCGGGACACCAGGCAATCAGCCCCAGCATTTT. Looking up the rest from reference TRBV9 and TRBJ1-5 gives the full variable domain: DSGVTQTPKHLITATGQRVTLRCSPRSGDLSVYWYQQSLDQGLQFLIQYYNGEERAKGNILERFSAQQFPDLHSELNLSSLELGDSALYFCASSGTPGNQPQHFGDGTRLSIL.

Note on this clonotype: At one of its ends the junction is not consistent with the germline gene, which may arise from a read error. The CDR3 region is CANSLTPGQYNTGELFF. Here the CDR3 DNA reads TGTGCCAACAGTTTAACCCCGGGACAGTACAACACCGGGGAGCTGTTTTTT. The chain joins TRBV27 to TRBJ2-2, with TRBD1 identical over 7 bases. The CDR3 length is 17 residues. The V gene's germline CDR1 is MNHEY and CDR2 SMNVEV (reference sequence).